These T cell receptor beta chains were read from a single sample in a study of cytomegalovirus exposure and HLA in healthy donors. Measured with immunoSEQ multiplex PCR; TCRdb has only the in-frame clones, and not every one. The sample has more than 95,000 clones; about 80% are singletons. What was sequenced was PBMCs. All receptors derive from a woman in her 40s in good health and CMV-seropositive. Both conserved end residues are part of each CDR3. The order of the fields is J gene, clone size, V gene, D gene, CDR3 protein, CDR3 DNA. D genes are given only for firm matches. For some rows the clone size is stated as once, few or many, or as a class when expanded; others skip it.

TRBJ1-5,-,TRBV6-6,TRBD1,CASRLDRADQPQHF,TGTGCCAGCAGACTGGACAGGGCCGATCAGCCCCAGCATTTT
TRBJ1-4,-,TRBV7-2,-,CASSFRAGEKLFF,TGTGCCAGCAGCTTCCGGGCGGGTGAAAAACTGTTTTTT
TRBJ1-1,few,TRBV6-4,-,CASSVEENTEAFF,TGTGCCAGCAGTGTTGAGGAGAACACTGAAGCTTTCTTT
TRBJ2-1,once,TRBV7-2,-,CASSTSRLYNEQFF,TGTGCCAGCAGCACATCTCGACTCTACAATGAGCAGTTCTTC
TRBJ1-3,-,TRBV19,-,CASSVRGGQSGNTIYF,TGTGCCAGTAGTGTCCGGGGCGGACAGTCCGGAAACACCATATATTTT
TRBJ2-7,-,TRBV4-1,TRBD1,CASSSRDRGGGQYF,TGCGCCAGCAGCTCCCGGGACAGGGGTGGAGGGCAGTACTTC
TRBJ2-3,few,TRBV9,TRBD1,CASSPSPGQGITDTQYF,TGTGCCAGCAGCCCGTCACCGGGACAGGGTATCACAGATACGCAGTATTTT
TRBJ2-7,once,TRBV5-4,TRBD2,CASSLFGGGDPYEQYF,TGTGCCAGCAGCTTGTTTGGGGGAGGGGACCCCTACGAGCAGTACTTC
TRBJ2-5,-,TRBV19,-,CASSIRRQETQYF,TGTGCCAGTAGTATACGGCGGCAAGAGACCCAGTACTTC
TRBJ1-2,-,TRBV29-1,-,CSVGGRASDGYTF,TGCAGCGTTGGGGGCAGGGCCTCTGACGGCTACACCTTC
TRBJ1-2,-,TRBV13,TRBD1,CASSQVRQGGGYTF,TGTGCCAGCAGCCAAGTTCGACAGGGCGGAGGCTACACCTTC
TRBJ2-1,-,TRBV19,TRBD1,CASGDRGPYNEQFF,TGTGCCAGTGGGGACAGGGGGCCGTACAATGAGCAGTTCTTC
TRBJ2-3,-,TRBV7-2,-,CASSLESTDTQYF,TGTGCCAGCAGTCTAGAGAGCACAGATACGCAGTATTTT
TRBJ1-3,once,TRBV15,TRBD1,CATSRDGQVESGNTIYF,TGTGCCACCAGCAGAGACGGACAGGTGGAGTCTGGAAACACCATATATTTT
TRBJ1-1,-,TRBV28,-,CASNGGFLTEAFF,TGTGCCAGCAACGGGGGATTTCTCACTGAAGCTTTCTTT
TRBJ2-7,medium-sized,TRBV21-1,-,CASSKRLAGGYEQYF,TGTGCCAGCAGCAAAAGACTAGCGGGAGGGTACGAGCAGTACTTC
TRBJ2-1,once,TRBV9,TRBD2,CASSYTSGINEQFF,TGTGCCAGCAGCTATACAAGCGGGATTAATGAGCAGTTCTTC
TRBJ1-3,-,TRBV30,-,CAWIAPPLKADCSSGNTIYF,TGTGCCTGGATAGCCCCCCCCCTAAAAGCAGACTGTTCCTCTGGAAACACCATATATTTT
TRBJ1-2,-,TRBV2,TRBD1,CASSDGTGDRGYGYTF,TGTGCCAGCAGTGATGGGACAGGGGATCGAGGCTATGGCTACACCTTC
TRBJ2-1,-,TRBV5-1,-,CASRILLAHNEQFF,TGCGCCAGCAGAATTCTACTAGCTCACAATGAGCAGTTCTTC
TRBJ2-1,once,TRBV9,TRBD1,CASSVEGTDEQFF,TGTGCCAGCAGCGTAGAAGGGACAGATGAGCAGTTCTTC
TRBJ2-1,-,TRBV9,-,CASSGRTTSYNEQFF,TGTGCCAGCAGCGGAAGGACTACCTCCTACAATGAGCAGTTCTTC
TRBJ1-2,-,TRBV19,TRBD1,CASSYGTGNYGYTF,TGTGCCAGTAGTTACGGGACAGGGAACTATGGCTACACCTTC
TRBJ2-7,-,TRBV30,-,CAWSQGSTSRLEQYF,TGTGCCTGGTCCCAGGGTTCGACCTCTCGCTTGGAGCAGTACTTC
TRBJ2-1,-,TRBV7-9,TRBD1,CASSIGGVLYNEQFF,TGTGCCAGCAGCATAGGGGGCGTTCTCTACAATGAGCAGTTCTTC
TRBJ1-2,-,TRBV5-5,-,CASSFGSAFYGYTF,TGTGCCAGCAGCTTCGGGTCTGCCTTCTATGGCTACACCTTC
TRBJ1-1,-,TRBV7-8,TRBD1,CASSLGQETTANTEAFF,TGTGCCAGCAGCTTGGGACAGGAGACCACGGCGAACACTGAAGCTTTCTTT
TRBJ2-1,-,TRBV5-1,TRBD1,CASSAGTGGYNEQFF,TGCGCCAGCAGCGCGGGGACAGGGGGATACAATGAGCAGTTCTTC